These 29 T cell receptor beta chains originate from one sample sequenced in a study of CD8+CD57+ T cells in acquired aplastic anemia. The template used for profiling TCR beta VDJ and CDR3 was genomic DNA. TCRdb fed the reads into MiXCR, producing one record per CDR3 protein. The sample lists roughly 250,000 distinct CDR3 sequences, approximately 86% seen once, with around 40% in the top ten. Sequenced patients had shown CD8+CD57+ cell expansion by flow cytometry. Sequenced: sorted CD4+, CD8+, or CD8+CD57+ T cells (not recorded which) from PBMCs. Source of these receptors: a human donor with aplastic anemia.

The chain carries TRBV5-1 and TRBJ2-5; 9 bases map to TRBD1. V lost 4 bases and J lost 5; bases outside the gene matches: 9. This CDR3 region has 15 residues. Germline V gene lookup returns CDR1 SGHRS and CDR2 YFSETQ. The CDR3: CASSACTGGLETQYF. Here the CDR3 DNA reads TGCGCCAGCAGCGCCTGCACAGGGGGCCTGGAGACCCAGTACTTC.

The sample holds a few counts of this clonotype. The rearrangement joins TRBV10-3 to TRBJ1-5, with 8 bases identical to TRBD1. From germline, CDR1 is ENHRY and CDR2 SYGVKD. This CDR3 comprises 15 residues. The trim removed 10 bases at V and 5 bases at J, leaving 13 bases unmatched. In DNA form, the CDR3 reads TGTGCCAGCAGATGGACAGGGAGGGAGCATCAGCCCCAGCATTTT. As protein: CASRWTGREHQPQHF.

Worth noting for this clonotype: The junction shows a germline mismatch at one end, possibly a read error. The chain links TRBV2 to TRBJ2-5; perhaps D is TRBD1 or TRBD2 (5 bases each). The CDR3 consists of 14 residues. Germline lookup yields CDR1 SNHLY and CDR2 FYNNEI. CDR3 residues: CASRGTYNEQFLGF. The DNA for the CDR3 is TGTGCCAGCAGAGGGACCTACAACGAGCAGTTCCTCGGGTTC.

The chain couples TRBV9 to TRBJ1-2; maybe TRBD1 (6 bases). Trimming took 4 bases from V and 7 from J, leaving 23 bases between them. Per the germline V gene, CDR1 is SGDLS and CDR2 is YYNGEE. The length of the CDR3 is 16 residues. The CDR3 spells CASSLGRTENACGYTF. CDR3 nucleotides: TGTGCCAGCAGCTTGGGGAGGACAGAGAACGCCTGTGGCTACACCTTC.

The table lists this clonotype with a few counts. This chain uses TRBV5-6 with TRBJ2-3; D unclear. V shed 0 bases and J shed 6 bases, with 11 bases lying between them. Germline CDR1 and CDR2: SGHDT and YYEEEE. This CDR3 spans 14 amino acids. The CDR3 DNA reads TGTGCCAGCAGCTTGGGGCAGTGTCCCGATACGCAGTATTTT. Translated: CASSLGQCPDTQYF.

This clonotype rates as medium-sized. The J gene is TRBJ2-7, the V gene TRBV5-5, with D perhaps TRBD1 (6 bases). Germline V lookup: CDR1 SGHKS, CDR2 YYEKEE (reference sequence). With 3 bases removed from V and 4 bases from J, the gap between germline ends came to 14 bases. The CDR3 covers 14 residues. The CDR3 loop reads CASSSSQGGYEQYF. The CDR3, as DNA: TGTGCCAGCAGCTCCTCACAGGGTGGATACGAGCAGTACTTC.

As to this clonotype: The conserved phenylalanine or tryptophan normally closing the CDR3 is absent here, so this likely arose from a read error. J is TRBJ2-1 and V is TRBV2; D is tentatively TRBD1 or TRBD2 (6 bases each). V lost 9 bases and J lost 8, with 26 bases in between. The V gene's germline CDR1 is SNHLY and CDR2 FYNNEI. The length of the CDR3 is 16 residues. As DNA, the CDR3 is TGTGCCAGTAGTCTGGGGGGCGGAGCCGGTCAGGATGAGCAGTTCTGC. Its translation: CASSLGGGAGQDEQFC.

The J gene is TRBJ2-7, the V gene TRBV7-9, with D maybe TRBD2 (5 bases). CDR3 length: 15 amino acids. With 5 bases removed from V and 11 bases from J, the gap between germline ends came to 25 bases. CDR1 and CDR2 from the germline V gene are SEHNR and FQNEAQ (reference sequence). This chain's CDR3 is CASSQADSYGSKEYF. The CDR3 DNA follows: TGTGCCAGCAGCCAAGCGGATAGCTACGGGTCCAAGGAGTACTTC.

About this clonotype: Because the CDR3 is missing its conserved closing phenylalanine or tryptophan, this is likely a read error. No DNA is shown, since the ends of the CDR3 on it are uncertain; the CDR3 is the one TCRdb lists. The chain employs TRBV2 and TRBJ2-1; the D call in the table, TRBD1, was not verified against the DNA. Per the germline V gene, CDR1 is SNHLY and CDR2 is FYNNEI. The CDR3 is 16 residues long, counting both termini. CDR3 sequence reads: CASGDGGGNTQYFGPG.

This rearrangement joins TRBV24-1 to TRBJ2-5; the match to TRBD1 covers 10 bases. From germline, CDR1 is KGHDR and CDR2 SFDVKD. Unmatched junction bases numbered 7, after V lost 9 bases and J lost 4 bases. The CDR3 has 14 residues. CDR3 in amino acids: CATQRQGAGETQYF. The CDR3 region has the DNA TGTGCCACCCAACGACAGGGGGCGGGAGAGACCCAGTACTTC.

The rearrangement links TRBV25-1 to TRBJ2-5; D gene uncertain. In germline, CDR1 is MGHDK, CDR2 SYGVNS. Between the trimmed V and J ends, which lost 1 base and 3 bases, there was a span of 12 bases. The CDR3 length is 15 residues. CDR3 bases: TGTGCCAGCAGTGAATTAGAATTCGCCAAAGAGACCCAGTACTTC. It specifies CASSELEFAKETQYF.

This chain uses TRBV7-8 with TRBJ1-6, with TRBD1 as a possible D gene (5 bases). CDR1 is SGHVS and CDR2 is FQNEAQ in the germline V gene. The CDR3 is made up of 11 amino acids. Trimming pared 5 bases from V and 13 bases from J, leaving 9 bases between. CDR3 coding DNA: TGTGCCAGCAGCCAGGGTTTCCCCCTCCACTTT. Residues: CASSQGFPLHF.

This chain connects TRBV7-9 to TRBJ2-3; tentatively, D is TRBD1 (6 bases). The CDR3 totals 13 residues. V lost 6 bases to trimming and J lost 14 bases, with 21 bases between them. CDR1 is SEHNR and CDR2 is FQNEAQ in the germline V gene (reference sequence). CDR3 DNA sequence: TGTGCCAGCAGGGTAGGGGGAAGACCCAAGACGTATTTT. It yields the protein CASRVGGRPKTYF.

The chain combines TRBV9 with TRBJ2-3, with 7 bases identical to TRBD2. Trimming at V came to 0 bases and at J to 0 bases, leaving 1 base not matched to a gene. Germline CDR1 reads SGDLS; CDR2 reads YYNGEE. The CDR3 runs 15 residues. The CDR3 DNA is TGTGCCAGCAGCGTAGTAGCGGGTAGCACAGATACGCAGTATTTT. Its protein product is CASSVVAGSTDTQYF.

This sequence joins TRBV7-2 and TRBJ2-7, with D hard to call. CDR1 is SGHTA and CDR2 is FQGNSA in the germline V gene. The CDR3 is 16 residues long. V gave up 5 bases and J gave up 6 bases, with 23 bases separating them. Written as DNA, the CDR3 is TGTGCCAGCAGCACACCGACAAAGGAGCAGTACGCCGAGCAGTACGTC. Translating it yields CASSTPTKEQYAEQYV.

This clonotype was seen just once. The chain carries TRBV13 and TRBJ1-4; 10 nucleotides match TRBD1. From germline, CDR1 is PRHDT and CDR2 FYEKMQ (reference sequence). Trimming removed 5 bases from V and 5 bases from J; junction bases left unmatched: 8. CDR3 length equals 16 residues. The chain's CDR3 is CASSPTGGTYNEKLFF. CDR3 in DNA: TGTGCCAGCAGCCCGACAGGGGGCACCTACAATGAAAAACTGTTTTTT.

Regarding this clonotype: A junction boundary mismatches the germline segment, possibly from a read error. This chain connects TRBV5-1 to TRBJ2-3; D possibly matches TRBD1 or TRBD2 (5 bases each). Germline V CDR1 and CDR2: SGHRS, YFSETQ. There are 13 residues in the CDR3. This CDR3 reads CASGYVAWGTQYF. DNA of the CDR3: TGTGCCAGCGGCTACGTGGCCTGGGGCACGCAGTATTTT.

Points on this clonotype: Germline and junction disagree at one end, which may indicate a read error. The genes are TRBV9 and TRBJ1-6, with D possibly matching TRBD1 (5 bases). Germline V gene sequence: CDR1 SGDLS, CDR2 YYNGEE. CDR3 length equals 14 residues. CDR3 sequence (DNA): TGTGCCAGCAGCTTACATCGTGACGAGACAGCCCTTTACTTT. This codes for CASSLHRDETALYF.

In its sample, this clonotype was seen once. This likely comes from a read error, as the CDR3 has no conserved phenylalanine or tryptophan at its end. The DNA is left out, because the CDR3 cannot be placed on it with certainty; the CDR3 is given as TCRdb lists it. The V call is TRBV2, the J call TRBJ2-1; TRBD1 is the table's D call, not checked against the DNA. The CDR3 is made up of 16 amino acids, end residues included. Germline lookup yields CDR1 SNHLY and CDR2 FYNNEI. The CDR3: CASGHGGTDAQDFQLG.

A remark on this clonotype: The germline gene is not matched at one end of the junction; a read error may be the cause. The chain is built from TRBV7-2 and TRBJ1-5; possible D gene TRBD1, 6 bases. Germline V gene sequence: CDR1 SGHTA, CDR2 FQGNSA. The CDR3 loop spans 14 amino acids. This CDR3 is CASSEGGGADPEHF. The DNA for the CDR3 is TGTGCCAGCAGCGAGGGTGGGGGCGCCGACCCTGAGCACTTT.

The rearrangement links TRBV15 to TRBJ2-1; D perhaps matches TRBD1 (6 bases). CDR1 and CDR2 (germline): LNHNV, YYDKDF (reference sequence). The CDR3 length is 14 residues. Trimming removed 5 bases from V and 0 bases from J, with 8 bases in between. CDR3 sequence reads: CATSGGSSYNEQFF. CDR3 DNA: TGTGCCACCAGCGGGGGCAGCTCCTACAATGAGCAGTTCTTC.

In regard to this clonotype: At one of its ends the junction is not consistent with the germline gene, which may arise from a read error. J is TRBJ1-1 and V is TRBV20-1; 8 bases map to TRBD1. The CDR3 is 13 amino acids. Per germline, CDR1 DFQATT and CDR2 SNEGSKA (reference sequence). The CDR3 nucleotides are TGCAGTGCTAGAGAGACAGGGGACACTGAAGCTCTCTTT. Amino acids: CSARETGDTEALF.

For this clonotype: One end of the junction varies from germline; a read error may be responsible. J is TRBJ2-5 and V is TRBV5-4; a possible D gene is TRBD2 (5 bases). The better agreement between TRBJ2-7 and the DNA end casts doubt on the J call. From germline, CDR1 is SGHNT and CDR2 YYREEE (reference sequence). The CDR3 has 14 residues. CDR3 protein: CATSCASQIYEQYF. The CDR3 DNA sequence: TGTGCCACCAGCTGTGCTAGCCAGATCTACGAGCAGTACTTC.

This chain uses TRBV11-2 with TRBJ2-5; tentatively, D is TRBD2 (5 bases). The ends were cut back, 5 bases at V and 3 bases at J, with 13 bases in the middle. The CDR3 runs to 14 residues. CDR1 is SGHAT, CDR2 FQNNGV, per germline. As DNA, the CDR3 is TGTGCCAGCAGCGTAGGCGGGCAGGAAGAGACCCAGTACTTC. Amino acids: CASSVGGQEETQYF.

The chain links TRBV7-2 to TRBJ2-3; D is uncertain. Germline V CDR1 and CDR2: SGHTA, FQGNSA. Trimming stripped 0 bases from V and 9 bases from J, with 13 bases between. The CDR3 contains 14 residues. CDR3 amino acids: CASSLATGLGTQYF. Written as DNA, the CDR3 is TGTGCCAGCAGCTTAGCGACCGGTCTCGGCACGCAGTATTTT. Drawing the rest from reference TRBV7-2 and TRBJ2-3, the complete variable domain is GAGVSQSPSNKVTEKGKDVELRCDPISGHTALYWYRQSLGQGLEFLIYFQGNSAPDKSGLPSDRFSAERTGGSVSTLTIQRTQQEDSAVYLCASSLATGLGTQYFGPGTRLTVL.

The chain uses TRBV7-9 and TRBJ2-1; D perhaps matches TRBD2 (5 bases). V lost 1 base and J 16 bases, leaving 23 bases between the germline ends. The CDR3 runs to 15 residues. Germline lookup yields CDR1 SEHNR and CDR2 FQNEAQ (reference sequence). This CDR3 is CASSLVPGELVVGFF. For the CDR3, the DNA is TGTGCCAGCAGCTTAGTACCCGGGGAGCTGGTTGTTGGATTCTTC.

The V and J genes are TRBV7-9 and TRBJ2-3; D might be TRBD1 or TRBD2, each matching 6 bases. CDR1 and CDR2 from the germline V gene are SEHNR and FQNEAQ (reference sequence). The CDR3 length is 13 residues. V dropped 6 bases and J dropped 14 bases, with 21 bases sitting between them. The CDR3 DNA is TGTGCCAGCAGGGTCGGGGGCACAGATACGTTGTATTTT. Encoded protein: CASRVGGTDTLYF.

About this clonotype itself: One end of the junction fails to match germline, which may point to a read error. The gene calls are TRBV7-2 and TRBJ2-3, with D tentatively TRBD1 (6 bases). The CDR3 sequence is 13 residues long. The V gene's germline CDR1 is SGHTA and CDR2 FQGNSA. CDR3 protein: CASRVGGAATKYF. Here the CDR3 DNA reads TGTGCCAGCAGGGTAGGGGGAGCAGCTACGAAGTATTTT.

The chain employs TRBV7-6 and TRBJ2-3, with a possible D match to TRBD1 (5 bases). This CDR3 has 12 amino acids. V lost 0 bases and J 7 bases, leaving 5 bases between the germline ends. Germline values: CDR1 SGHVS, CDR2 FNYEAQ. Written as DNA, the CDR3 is TGTGCCAGCAGCTTAGCGGGGCATACGCAGTATTTT. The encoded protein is CASSLAGHTQYF.